This T cell receptor beta chain was retrieved from a study of T cells in Graves' hyperthyroidism and ophthalmopathy. Findings of the study overall: Also found in blood were most expanded thyroid clonotypes above 0.001.

TCR beta CDR3 regions were amplified from RNA transcripts. Using the HTBI primer set, a first-round RT-PCR was run on the TCR CDR3. TCRdb reprocessed the multiplex PCR reads with MiXCR, giving one entry per CDR3 protein. The table includes 400,000 or so distinct CDR3 sequences, more than 13% detected once. Turning to this clonotype: Its matching antigen is unknown.

V was shortened by 8 bases and J by 9 bases, with 25 bases between the two germline ends. This CDR3 has 16 residues. This TCR came from a man in his fifties with Graves' ophthalmopathy. Specimen: blood. The chain joins TRBV12-3 or TRBV12-4 to TRBJ2-2; D perhaps matches TRBD2 (6 bases). For the CDR3, the DNA is TGTGCCAGCGGCAACCGACTAGTCCCCGCGATAAGGGAGCTGTTTTTT. As protein: CASGNRLVPAIRELFF.